The next 30 T cell receptor beta chains were all read from a single sample in a study of cytomegalovirus exposure and HLA in healthy donors. Primers for the PCR totalled 60 Vbeta and 13 Jbeta. Some clones are missing from TCRdb's copy, which holds only in-frame ones; the method was immunoSEQ multiplex PCR. Of 100,000 to 150,000 clones listed, 74% are singletons. The specimen was PBMCs. These receptors were obtained from a male donor in good health and CMV-seronegative.

Here the CDR3 reads CASSVVDRAPVPQHF. CDR3 in DNA: TGTGCCAGCAGTGTAGTGGACAGGGCTCCGGTGCCCCAGCATTTT. The rearrangement joins TRBV6-1 to TRBJ1-5, with 8 bases lining up with TRBD1. The germline V gene encodes CDR1 MNHNS and CDR2 SASEGT. After removal of 4 bases from V and 9 bases from J, the junction contained 11 bases not matched to a gene. The CDR3 loop spans 15 amino acids.

The rearrangement joins TRBV10-1 to TRBJ2-7; 14 bases fit TRBD2. Germline V gene sequence: CDR1 WNHNN, CDR2 SYGVQD (reference sequence). This CDR3 spans 18 amino acids. V was pared by 0 bases and J by 2 bases, with 6 bases of the junction left unmatched. The CDR3 here is CASSESRGLAGVAYEQYF. The CDR3 nucleotides read TGCGCCAGCAGTGAGTCCCGGGGACTAGCGGGAGTTGCCTACGAGCAGTACTTC.

The V and J genes are TRBV6-6 and TRBJ2-5; no reliable D call. The germline V and J ends were trimmed by 0 bases and 1 base, with 6 bases remaining between them. Per the germline V gene, CDR1 is MNHNY and CDR2 is SVGAGI (reference sequence). The CDR3 is 14 residues long. The CDR3 nucleotides are TGTGCCAGCAGTTACTCACAGTTCCAAGAGACCCAGTACTTC. Protein product: CASSYSQFQETQYF.

The chain links TRBV19 to TRBJ1-1; possibly TRBD1 for D (6 bases). V was clipped by 3 bases and J by 1 base, with 15 bases between them. This CDR3 has 16 amino acids. Germline V lookup: CDR1 LNHDA, CDR2 SQIVND (reference sequence). The DNA of the CDR3 is TGTGCCAGTAGTATTGGGGGCGGCAGGGGGAACACTGAAGCTTTCTTT. Residues: CASSIGGGRGNTEAFF.

The chain is built from TRBV18 and TRBJ1-2; D ambiguous. Germline CDR1 is KGHSH and CDR2 is LQKENI. The CDR3 is 15 residues long. Trimming took off 3 bases at V and 2 bases at J, with 13 bases between the two ends. CDR3 protein: CASSPRKPGNYGYTF. The CDR3 DNA follows: TGTGCCAGCTCACCCAGGAAGCCGGGAAACTATGGCTACACCTTC.

V usage is TRBV6-5 and J usage is TRBJ1-4; a possible D gene is TRBD1 (6 bases). Germline V gene sequence: CDR1 MNHEY, CDR2 SVGAGI. This CDR3 has 14 residues. Trimming cost V 6 bases and J 5 bases, with 13 bases left between them. The CDR3 protein is CASRRTESNEKLFF. The CDR3 DNA is TGTGCCAGCAGACGGACAGAGTCCAATGAAAAACTGTTTTTT.

The CDR3 nucleotides are TGTGCCAGCAGCCGCCTCCTGGGGGGGAGCAATCAGCCCCAGCATTTT. It is translated as CASSRLLGGSNQPQHF. The V gene is TRBV28, the J gene TRBJ1-5; a possible D gene is TRBD1 (5 bases). CDR3 length: 16 amino acids. Between the trimmed V and J ends, which lost 6 bases and 1 base, there was a span of 16 bases. The germline gives CDR1 MDHEN, CDR2 SYDVKM.

The V call is TRBV10-3, the J call TRBJ2-7; D perhaps matches TRBD2 (6 bases). Trimming shortened V by 5 bases and J by 6 bases, and 11 bases separated the two germline ends. CDR3 size: 12 residues. Germline values: CDR1 ENHRY, CDR2 SYGVKD. CDR3 amino acids: CAISPVAAEQYF. The CDR3 bases are TGTGCCATCAGTCCAGTAGCGGCCGAGCAGTACTTC.

The table lists this clone with a few counts. V usage is TRBV7-2 and J usage is TRBJ2-7, with 7 bases matching TRBD1. The CDR3 has 15 residues. CDR1 SGHTA and CDR2 FQGNSA come from the germline V gene. Trimming removed 1 base from V and 0 bases from J; junction bases left unmatched: 3. The CDR3 sequence is CASSLEGASSYEQYF. In DNA form, the CDR3 reads TGTGCCAGCAGCTTAGAGGGGGCGAGCTCCTACGAGCAGTACTTC.

The chain recombines TRBV28 with TRBJ2-5; TRBD1 might be the D (5 bases). The CDR3 has 11 amino acids. Trimming cost V 6 bases and J 6 bases, with 8 bases left between them. The germline gives CDR1 MDHEN, CDR2 SYDVKM. This chain's CDR3 is CASSLGQTQYF. Written as DNA, the CDR3 is TGTGCCAGCAGCCTGGGGCAGACCCAGTACTTC. Together with reference TRBV28 and TRBJ2-5, the CDR3 gives the full variable domain: DVKVTQSSRYLVKRTGEKVFLECVQDMDHENMFWYRQDPGLGLRLIYFSYDVKMKEKGDIPEGYSVSREKKERFSLILESASTNQTSMYLCASSLGQTQYFGPGTRLLVL.

This clone was found a few times. The V gene is TRBV30, the J gene TRBJ2-7; 9 nucleotides line up with TRBD1. CDR1 and CDR2 from the germline V gene are GTSNPN and SVGIG (reference sequence). This CDR3 region has 14 residues. Unmatched junction bases numbered 3, after V lost 0 bases and J lost 3 bases. The CDR3 loop reads CAWSVGTGLYEQYF. CDR3 nucleotides: TGTGCCTGGAGTGTGGGGACAGGGCTCTACGAGCAGTACTTC. Supplemented by reference TRBV30 and TRBJ2-7, the full variable domain reads SQTIHQWPATLVQPVGSPLSLECTVEGTSNPNLYWYRQAAGRGLQLLFYSVGIGQISSEVPQNLSASRPQDRQFILSSKKLLLSDSGFYLCAWSVGTGLYEQYFGPGTRLTVT.

V is TRBV6-1 and J is TRBJ1-2; 9 positions match TRBD1. Looked up from germline, CDR1 is MNHNS and CDR2 is SASEGT. There are 13 residues in the CDR3. Unmatched junction bases numbered 5, after V lost 7 bases and J lost 5 bases. The CDR3 DNA reads as TGTGCCAGCACCGAGGGGACAGGGTATGGCTACACCTTC. Its translation: CASTEGTGYGYTF.

This chain connects TRBV28 to TRBJ2-7; 7 nucleotides match TRBD2. J was trimmed by 7 bases and V by 7 bases; bases with no gene match: 13. The germline V gene has CDR1 MDHEN and CDR2 SYDVKM. The CDR3 sequence is 14 residues long. The CDR3 DNA reads TGTGCCAGCATTCCCGGGGGGAGGCTAGGTGAGCAGTACTTC. The encoded protein is CASIPGGRLGEQYF. Full variable domain (remainder filled in from reference TRBV28 and TRBJ2-7): DVKVTQSSRYLVKRTGEKVFLECVQDMDHENMFWYRQDPGLGLRLIYFSYDVKMKEKGDIPEGYSVSREKKERFSLILESASTNQTSMYLCASIPGGRLGEQYFGPGTRLTVT.

This sequence joins TRBV13 and TRBJ2-7; no clear D gene. The CDR3 totals 14 residues. Germline loops: CDR1 PRHDT, CDR2 FYEKMQ (reference sequence). V shed 3 bases and J shed 3 bases, with 12 bases lying between them. CDR3: CASSFQLYGYEQYF. Here the CDR3 DNA reads TGTGCCAGCAGCTTCCAACTCTATGGCTACGAGCAGTACTTC.

This sequence joins TRBV7-6 and TRBJ2-3; 10 bases match TRBD1. The germline CDR1 and CDR2 sequences are SGHVS and FNYEAQ. The V gene end was trimmed by 3 bases and the J gene end by 1 base; junction bases not matched to a gene: 10. The CDR3 totals 18 residues. This CDR3 reads CASSLEPGQGRGTDTQYF. The CDR3 bases are TGTGCCAGCAGCTTGGAGCCGGGACAGGGGAGGGGCACAGATACGCAGTATTTT.

V usage is TRBV7-9 and J usage is TRBJ1-6; 8 nucleotides line up with TRBD1. This CDR3 has 18 amino acids. Germline CDR1 and CDR2: SEHNR and FQNEAQ (reference sequence). Germline trimming cut 5 bases from V and 4 bases from J; bases unmatched to any gene: 13. The CDR3 protein is CASSADTDRGRYNSPLHF. The CDR3 coding sequence is TGTGCCAGCAGCGCCGACACCGACAGGGGTCGATATAATTCACCCCTCCACTTT.

The chain recombines TRBV7-8 with TRBJ2-2; TRBD2 is a possible D gene (5 bases). V was clipped by 5 bases and J by 5 bases, with 15 bases between them. Germline CDR1 is SGHVS and CDR2 is FQNEAQ. This CDR3 contains 15 residues. The CDR3 DNA reads TGTGCCAGCAGCCAAAGAGGGATAAGGACCGGGGAGCTGTTTTTT. Residues: CASSQRGIRTGELFF.

V and J are TRBV7-2 and TRBJ1-1, with D possibly being TRBD1 (6 bases). Per the germline V gene, CDR1 is SGHTA and CDR2 is FQGNSA. With 5 bases removed from V and 2 bases from J, the gap between germline ends came to 9 bases. The CDR3 is made up of 13 amino acids. The DNA of the CDR3 is TGTGCCAGCAGCCGACAGGTAAACACTGAAGCTTTCTTT. This gives the protein CASSRQVNTEAFF.

The V call is TRBV18, the J call TRBJ1-5, with 7 bases fitting TRBD1. Germline CDR1 is KGHSH and CDR2 is LQKENI. The CDR3 is made up of 13 amino acids. The ends lost 6 bases at V and 7 bases at J; junction bases unmatched: 6. The CDR3 loop is CASSRQGGQPQHF. CDR3 in DNA: TGTGCCAGCTCGCGACAGGGTGGGCAGCCCCAGCATTTT.

The chain combines TRBV6-6 with TRBJ2-7, with 9 bases aligning to TRBD1. The trim removed 0 bases at V and 5 bases at J, leaving 5 bases unmatched. Per the germline V gene, CDR1 is MNHNY and CDR2 is SVGAGI (reference sequence). The CDR3 runs 15 residues. The CDR3 region has the DNA TGTGCCAGCAGTTACTCGGACAGGGGTATCCACGAGCAGTACTTC. Protein: CASSYSDRGIHEQYF.

V and J are TRBV11-2 and TRBJ2-1; perhaps TRBD2 as D (6 bases). CDR3 size: 15 residues. V lost 0 bases and J lost 2, with 8 bases in between. CDR1 is SGHAT and CDR2 is FQNNGV in the germline V gene. CDR3 in amino acids: CASSLEGEAYNEQFF. As DNA, the CDR3 is TGTGCCAGCAGCTTAGAAGGGGAGGCCTACAATGAGCAGTTCTTC. The variable domain in full, with the rest retrieved from reference TRBV11-2 and TRBJ2-1, is EAGVAQSPRYKIIEKRQSVAFWCNPISGHATLYWYQQILGQGPKLLIQFQNNGVVDDSQLPKDRFSAERLKGVDSTLKIQPAKLEDSAVYLCASSLEGEAYNEQFFGPGTRLTVL.

The V gene is TRBV18, the J gene TRBJ2-5; TRBD1 agrees at 8 bases. Germline CDR1 KGHSH, CDR2 LQKENI. The trim removed 3 bases at V and 2 bases at J, leaving 5 bases unmatched. The CDR3 is made up of 15 amino acids. The CDR3 here is CASSPPGQGQETQYF. DNA for the CDR3: TGTGCCAGCTCACCCCCTGGACAGGGTCAAGAGACCCAGTACTTC.

The chain links TRBV6-5 to TRBJ2-2; possibly TRBD1 for D (6 bases). Germline V CDR1 and CDR2: MNHEY, SVGAGI. Trimming removed 4 bases at V and 4 bases at J, with 13 bases between. The CDR3 loop spans 15 amino acids. CDR3: CASSLTGAGTGELFF. CDR3 in DNA: TGTGCCAGCAGTTTGACAGGTGCTGGCACCGGGGAGCTGTTTTTT.

The J gene is TRBJ1-2, the V gene TRBV5-1; D perhaps matches TRBD1 (6 bases). Germline V CDR1 and CDR2: SGHRS, YFSETQ. The CDR3 is 14 residues long. V shed 3 bases and J shed 3 bases, with 12 bases lying between them. Written as DNA, the CDR3 is TGCGCCAGCAGCTCGGCGGGGGCTGACTATGGCTACACCTTC. Its protein product is CASSSAGADYGYTF.

The chain has TRBV5-4 and TRBJ2-2; 12 positions agree with TRBD1. Germline CDR1 reads SGHNT; CDR2 reads YYREEE (reference sequence). J gave up 4 bases and V 4 bases, and 5 bases lay outside the gene matches. The CDR3 contains 16 residues. The CDR3 DNA reads as TGTGCCAGCAGCGCCCGGGACAGGGGGCTCACCGGGGAGCTGTTTTTT. This encodes CASSARDRGLTGELFF.

This chain uses TRBV28 with TRBJ2-7; TRBD1 aligns across 7 bases. J gave up 2 bases and V 3 bases, and 10 bases lay outside the gene matches. The CDR3 has 16 amino acids. The germline V gene encodes CDR1 MDHEN and CDR2 SYDVKM. The CDR3 here is CASSFGFRGYPYEQYF. The CDR3 nucleotides read TGTGCCAGCAGTTTCGGTTTCAGGGGGTACCCCTACGAGCAGTACTTC. The full variable domain, with the rest looked up from reference TRBV28 and TRBJ2-7, is DVKVTQSSRYLVKRTGEKVFLECVQDMDHENMFWYRQDPGLGLRLIYFSYDVKMKEKGDIPEGYSVSREKKERFSLILESASTNQTSMYLCASSFGFRGYPYEQYFGPGTRLTVT.

A few counts support this clone. This chain joins TRBV27 and TRBJ2-1; D uncertain. CDR1 is MNHEY and CDR2 is SMNVEV in the germline V gene (reference sequence). CDR3 length equals 13 residues. Trimming left V 6 bases short and J 10 bases short, with 16 bases between. The CDR3 sequence is CASRPVYPEEQFF. The CDR3 DNA reads TGTGCCAGCAGGCCGGTTTACCCCGAAGAGCAGTTCTTC.

This rearrangement joins TRBV28 to TRBJ2-3, with TRBD1 matching over 9 bases. This CDR3 contains 15 residues. Germline V gene lookup returns CDR1 MDHEN and CDR2 SYDVKM. Trimming at V came to 3 bases and at J to 6 bases, leaving 7 bases not matched to a gene. CDR3 nucleotides: TGTGCCAGCAGTTTCTCACAGGGGGCTGGGGATACGCAGTATTTT. Its protein product is CASSFSQGAGDTQYF.

The chain has TRBV7-2 and TRBJ2-7; 13 positions match TRBD2. Germline loops: CDR1 SGHTA, CDR2 FQGNSA. The CDR3 runs to 18 residues. V lost 5 bases, J lost 3 bases, and 13 bases stayed unmatched. CDR3: CASSLRLAGGPTSYEQYF. CDR3 DNA: TGTGCCAGCAGCCTCAGACTAGCGGGGGGCCCTACTAGCTACGAGCAGTACTTC.

The chain carries TRBV27 and TRBJ1-2, with TRBD1 identical over 9 bases. Losses at the gene ends were 6 bases for V and 5 bases for J; bases not matched to a gene: 7. This CDR3 region has 14 residues. Germline V gene sequence: CDR1 MNHEY, CDR2 SMNVEV (reference sequence). CDR3 residues: CASSPGTGRYGYTF. CDR3 nucleotide sequence: TGTGCCAGCAGCCCTGGGACAGGGAGATATGGCTACACCTTC.